These T cell receptor beta chains were read from a single sample in a study of CD8+ T cells in alopecia areata. Produced via immunoSEQ multiplex PCR; TCRdb's table is partial and in-frame only. Of about 120,000 clones listed, 53% are singletons. The sequencing here drew on CD4+ T cells sorted from blood, taken at week 4, from a patient treated with tofacitinib. The receptors here all came from a human donor with alopecia areata. Both conserved end residues are trimmed from each CDR3.

j_call v_call cdr3_aa
TRBJ1-1 TRBV11-2 ASRKGTLRAF
TRBJ2-1 TRBV11-2 ASSSPSLGVHEQF
TRBJ1-1 TRBV27 ASRFGQGGMNTEAF
TRBJ1-6 TRBV30 AWSVQPQFSPLH
TRBJ2-3 TRBV7-2 ASSPSAGGITDTQY
TRBJ2-2 TRBV29-1 SVGGRLVGELF
TRBJ2-5 TRBV11-1 ASSQTSGPQETQY
TRBJ1-6 TRBV6-1 ASSEAWGLRGEALH
TRBJ2-6 TRBV4-1 ASSQGGQGSRSGANVLT
TRBJ1-3 TRBV19 ASSTSGNTIY
TRBJ2-1 TRBV4-1 ASSQIYNEQF
TRBJ2-5 TRBV5-1 ASSLGAGDGETQY
TRBJ1-2 TRBV10-2 ASSETPGLNGYT
TRBJ1-1 TRBV4-1 ASSQVNGQAF
TRBJ2-7 TRBV5-1 ASSLRQGVGEQY
TRBJ2-1 TRBV13 ASSLRPESSYNEQF
TRBJ1-2 TRBV30 AWTAAALGYT
TRBJ2-7 TRBV4-1 ASSQVPRDYEQY
TRBJ2-5 TRBV7-9 ASSPDHSSETQY
TRBJ2-1 TRBV4-2 ASGSQGNEQF
TRBJ2-5 TRBV2 ASRHRDSQETQY
TRBJ1-1 TRBV30 AWSLLPTANTEAF
TRBJ1-3 TRBV29-1 SVAGLTGNTIY
TRBJ2-2 TRBV25-1 ASSPNTGELF
TRBJ1-2 TRBV15 ATSARGGGYT
TRBJ2-1 TRBV25-1 ASSVQGLTEQF
TRBJ2-2 TRBV30 AWSVLTGELF
TRBJ1-1 TRBV5-1 ASSLRSDNEAF
TRBJ2-1 TRBV7-2 ASSPYYSDEQF
TRBJ2-7 TRBV6-6 ASSYVGIHEQY
TRBJ2-3 TRBV30 AWSVATDTQY
TRBJ1-1 TRBV11-2 ASSLVRKPEAF
TRBJ1-1 TRBV18 ASSPPGQPLNTEAF
TRBJ1-1 TRBV7-9 AIRDRGLPNTEAF
TRBJ2-7 TRBV18 ASSEGLAGLSYEQY
TRBJ2-3 TRBV11-3 ASSLGFGSTDTQY
TRBJ2-5 TRBV29-1 SVVKGHETQY
TRBJ2-3 TRBV5-1 ASKRVSSTDTQY
TRBJ1-5 TRBV19 ASNKGTNNQPQH
TRBJ1-1 TRBV23-1 ASTRQEAF
TRBJ1-2 TRBV30 AWSVQGAAGYT
TRBJ2-5 TRBV6-5 ASSDSSGGKETQY
TRBJ2-1 TRBV7-2 ASSSDRAAYNEQF
TRBJ1-2 TRBV5-6 ASSLQASNYGYT
TRBJ1-1 TRBV4-1 ASSPGRMNTEAF
TRBJ2-4 TRBV15 ATSRPGSGGNIQY
TRBJ2-1 TRBV30 AWSKTYNEQF
TRBJ2-1 TRBV2 ASSGGGVGRYNEQF
TRBJ2-2 TRBV30 AWSVFVNTGELF